This is a list of T cell receptor beta chains from one sample in a study of blood T cell repertoires in COVID-19. TCRdb's copy holds only in-frame clones and misses some; the assay was immunoSEQ multiplex PCR. The sample lists 80,000 or so clones; about 85% were seen once. The sample was peripheral blood. Receptors were obtained from a human donor in a cohort sampled during active COVID-19. Both conserved end residues are part of each CDR3. A D gene is named only where the DNA matches it firmly. Expanded clones get a size class; other rows say once, few or many, or leave the size out.

j_gene: TRBJ1-2
v_gene: TRBV6-1
len: 14
d_gene: .
abundance: .
CDR3nt: TGTGCCAGCAGTGAAGGAGGCGGGGGCTATGGCTACACCTTC
CDR3aa: CASSEGGGGYGYTF

j_gene: TRBJ1-2
v_gene: TRBV2
len: 15
d_gene: TRBD1
abundance: .
CDR3nt: TGTGCCAGCAGGAGACCGACAGGGGTGGTCCGTGGCTACACCTTC
CDR3aa: CASRRPTGVVRGYTF

j_gene: TRBJ1-5
v_gene: TRBV28
len: 15
d_gene: TRBD1
abundance: .
CDR3nt: TGTGCCAGCAGCCAGGGACAGGGTAGCAATCAGCCCCAGCATTTT
CDR3aa: CASSQGQGSNQPQHF

j_gene: TRBJ1-5
v_gene: TRBV2
len: 14
d_gene: .
abundance: .
CDR3nt: TGTGCCAGCAGTCCTATGAATAGCAATCAGCCCCAGCATTTT
CDR3aa: CASSPMNSNQPQHF

j_gene: TRBJ2-7
v_gene: TRBV29-1
len: 12
d_gene: TRBD1
abundance: .
CDR3nt: TGCAGCGTTGAAGAAGGGACAGGGCAGCAGTACTTC
CDR3aa: CSVEEGTGQQYF

j_gene: TRBJ1-4
v_gene: TRBV30
len: 14
d_gene: .
abundance: .
CDR3nt: TGTGCCTGGAACCGGGGGTCGACTAATGAAAAACTGTTTTTT
CDR3aa: CAWNRGSTNEKLFF

j_gene: TRBJ2-1
v_gene: TRBV28
len: 15
d_gene: TRBD2
abundance: .
CDR3nt: TGTGCCAGCACGGGAAGCGGGGGGGCCTACAATGAGCAGTTCTTC
CDR3aa: CASTGSGGAYNEQFF

j_gene: TRBJ2-3
v_gene: TRBV28
len: 17
d_gene: TRBD2
abundance: .
CDR3nt: TGTGCCAGCAGGACTAGCGGGAAAGCAATAACCACAGATACGCAGTATTTT
CDR3aa: CASRTSGKAITTDTQYF

j_gene: TRBJ2-1
v_gene: TRBV6-5
len: 15
d_gene: TRBD1
abundance: .
CDR3nt: TGTGCCAGCGGGGCGGGGGGACAGGGGTACAATGAGCAGTTCTTC
CDR3aa: CASGAGGQGYNEQFF

j_gene: TRBJ2-7
v_gene: TRBV12-5
len: 15
d_gene: .
abundance: .
CDR3nt: TGTGCTAGTGGTCGCACAGAGGAGGCGTACTACGAGCAGTACTTC
CDR3aa: CASGRTEEAYYEQYF

j_gene: TRBJ1-4
v_gene: TRBV28
len: 14
d_gene: .
abundance: .
CDR3nt: TGTGCCAGCAGTTTTTCTAGGGGTATAGAAAAACTGTTTTTT
CDR3aa: CASSFSRGIEKLFF

j_gene: TRBJ1-3
v_gene: TRBV18
len: 16
d_gene: TRBD1
abundance: .
CDR3nt: TGTGCCAGCTCACCTAGGACAGGATCCTCTGGAAACACCATATATTTT
CDR3aa: CASSPRTGSSGNTIYF

j_gene: TRBJ2-2
v_gene: TRBV10-3
len: 15
d_gene: TRBD1
abundance: .
CDR3nt: TGTGCCATGTCACGGACAGGGCCCAGGTCCGGGGAGCTGTTTTTT
CDR3aa: CAMSRTGPRSGELFF

j_gene: TRBJ1-1
v_gene: TRBV6-5
len: 12
d_gene: TRBD1
abundance: .
CDR3nt: TGTGCCAGCAATCCACCGGGACAGGAAGCTTTCTTT
CDR3aa: CASNPPGQEAFF

j_gene: TRBJ1-5
v_gene: TRBV29-1
len: 13
d_gene: TRBD1
abundance: .
CDR3nt: TGCAGCGTGGTGACAGGGGTTAATCAGCCCCAGCATTTT
CDR3aa: CSVVTGVNQPQHF

j_gene: TRBJ2-7
v_gene: TRBV5-4
len: 14
d_gene: .
abundance: few
CDR3nt: TGTGCCAGCAGCTCTTTTGATTTAGCGTCCGAGCAGTACTTC
CDR3aa: CASSSFDLASEQYF

j_gene: TRBJ2-2
v_gene: TRBV27
len: 14
d_gene: TRBD1
abundance: .
CDR3nt: TGTGCCAGCAAAATCGGGACAGCGCACGGGGAGCTGTTTTTT
CDR3aa: CASKIGTAHGELFF

j_gene: TRBJ2-7
v_gene: TRBV11-2
len: 13
d_gene: .
abundance: .
CDR3nt: TGTGCCAGCAGACAAGGGGGTTCCTACGAGCAGTACTTC
CDR3aa: CASRQGGSYEQYF

j_gene: TRBJ2-3
v_gene: TRBV3-1/TRBV3-2
len: 15
d_gene: TRBD1
abundance: .
CDR3nt: TGTGCCAGCAGCCTAGGGACAGGGTACACAGATACGCAGTATTTT
CDR3aa: CASSLGTGYTDTQYF

j_gene: TRBJ1-2
v_gene: TRBV19
len: 14
d_gene: .
abundance: .
CDR3nt: TGTGCCCCTACGGGAATTCCAACCTACTATGGCTACACCTTC
CDR3aa: CAPTGIPTYYGYTF

j_gene: TRBJ2-7
v_gene: TRBV27
len: 17
d_gene: .
abundance: .
CDR3nt: TGTGCCAGCAGTTTTTTACCGGGAGAGGGGGGGGTCTATGAGCAGTACTTC
CDR3aa: CASSFLPGEGGVYEQYF

j_gene: TRBJ1-5
v_gene: TRBV2
len: 15
d_gene: .
abundance: few
CDR3nt: TGTGCCAGCAGTGAAGAAGCGGTTAGCAATCAGCCCCAGCATTTT
CDR3aa: CASSEEAVSNQPQHF

j_gene: TRBJ2-3
v_gene: TRBV11-3
len: 15
d_gene: .
abundance: .
CDR3nt: TGTGCCAGCAGCCCGGGACTCTCTAGCACAGATACGCAGTATTTT
CDR3aa: CASSPGLSSTDTQYF

j_gene: TRBJ2-1
v_gene: TRBV7-3
len: 15
d_gene: TRBD2
abundance: .
CDR3nt: TGTGCCAGCAGCTCCACTAGCGGGGGGGCCTATGAGCAGTTCTTC
CDR3aa: CASSSTSGGAYEQFF

j_gene: TRBJ2-7
v_gene: TRBV14
len: 14
d_gene: TRBD1
abundance: .
CDR3nt: TGTGCCAGCAGCCCGGGACAGCTCTCCTACGAGCAGTACTTC
CDR3aa: CASSPGQLSYEQYF

j_gene: TRBJ2-3
v_gene: TRBV7-2
len: 17
d_gene: TRBD2
abundance: .
CDR3nt: TGTGCCAGCAGCTTGGACTATAGCGGGGGGGGTATAGATACGCAGTATTTT
CDR3aa: CASSLDYSGGGIDTQYF

j_gene: TRBJ2-2
v_gene: TRBV27
len: 15
d_gene: .
abundance: .
CDR3nt: TGTGCCAGCAGTTTATGGAGCGAGGGCACCGGGGAGCTGTTTTTT
CDR3aa: CASSLWSEGTGELFF

j_gene: TRBJ2-1
v_gene: TRBV7-8
len: 18
d_gene: TRBD2
abundance: .
CDR3nt: TGTGCCAGCAGCTTCTCGATAGGGCTAGCGGGAGGCTACAATGAGCAGTTCTTC
CDR3aa: CASSFSIGLAGGYNEQFF

j_gene: TRBJ2-3
v_gene: TRBV4-1
len: 15
d_gene: TRBD2
abundance: .
CDR3nt: TGCGCCAGCACCCCAATGGCGGGAGATACAGATACGCAGTATTTT
CDR3aa: CASTPMAGDTDTQYF

j_gene: TRBJ2-6
v_gene: TRBV5-1
len: 15
d_gene: .
abundance: .
CDR3nt: TGCGCCAGCAGCCCTGACAACTCTGGGGCCAACGTCCTGACTTTC
CDR3aa: CASSPDNSGANVLTF

j_gene: TRBJ2-7
v_gene: TRBV9
len: 14
d_gene: TRBD1
abundance: .
CDR3nt: TGTGCCAGCAGCGTAGAGGGGGCAGCCTACGAGCAGTACTTC
CDR3aa: CASSVEGAAYEQYF

j_gene: TRBJ2-6
v_gene: TRBV11-3
len: 18
d_gene: TRBD1
abundance: .
CDR3nt: TGTGCCAGCAGCTTACAGGGGGCTGGTTATCCTGGGGCCAACGTCCTGACTTTC
CDR3aa: CASSLQGAGYPGANVLTF

j_gene: TRBJ2-7
v_gene: TRBV4-1
len: 14
d_gene: .
abundance: .
CDR3nt: TGCGCCAGCAGCCAAACTAGTCTGGGCTACGAGCAGTACTTC
CDR3aa: CASSQTSLGYEQYF

j_gene: TRBJ2-1
v_gene: TRBV6-5
len: 15
d_gene: TRBD1
abundance: .
CDR3nt: TGTGCCAGCAGCAGGGGACAGGGGGCGAGCAATGAGCAGTTCTTC
CDR3aa: CASSRGQGASNEQFF

j_gene: TRBJ2-7
v_gene: TRBV18
len: 14
d_gene: .
abundance: .
CDR3nt: TGTGCCAGCTCTATCTCGGGGGGCCACCACGAGCAGTACTTC
CDR3aa: CASSISGGHHEQYF

j_gene: TRBJ2-3
v_gene: TRBV28
len: 15
d_gene: .
abundance: .
CDR3nt: TGTGCCGCCACCCCCGAAACTAGCTTAACAGATACGCAGTATTTT
CDR3aa: CAATPETSLTDTQYF

j_gene: TRBJ1-3
v_gene: TRBV10-3
len: 13
d_gene: TRBD1
abundance: .
CDR3nt: TGTGCCAGCTCTGAGGACAGGCGAAACACCATATATTTT
CDR3aa: CASSEDRRNTIYF

j_gene: TRBJ2-5
v_gene: TRBV19
len: 12
d_gene: .
abundance: .
CDR3nt: TGTGCCAGTAGTATGGCGGGAGAGACCCAGTACTTC
CDR3aa: CASSMAGETQYF

j_gene: TRBJ1-6
v_gene: TRBV6-5
len: 13
d_gene: TRBD1
abundance: .
CDR3nt: TGTGCCAGCAGTCAGGGGGCCAGATCACCCCTCCACTTT
CDR3aa: CASSQGARSPLHF

j_gene: TRBJ1-2
v_gene: TRBV3-1/TRBV3-2
len: 14
d_gene: .
abundance: .
CDR3nt: TGTGCCAGCAGCTACGGGGGAGGGAACTATGGCTACACCTTC
CDR3aa: CASSYGGGNYGYTF

j_gene: TRBJ2-1
v_gene: TRBV15
len: 16
d_gene: TRBD1
abundance: .
CDR3nt: TGTGCCACCAGCAGGGGGGCGGGGACAGGGTACAATGAGCAGTTCTTC
CDR3aa: CATSRGAGTGYNEQFF

j_gene: TRBJ2-2
v_gene: TRBV4-1
len: 15
d_gene: TRBD1
abundance: .
CDR3nt: TGCGCCAGCAGCCGTCGACAGGGGCTCACCGGGGAGCTGTTTTTT
CDR3aa: CASSRRQGLTGELFF

j_gene: TRBJ1-1
v_gene: TRBV19
len: 16
d_gene: TRBD1
abundance: .
CDR3nt: TGTGCCACCCGGACAGGGCGTTCGTTCGTGAACACTGAAGCTTTCTTT
CDR3aa: CATRTGRSFVNTEAFF

j_gene: TRBJ2-7
v_gene: TRBV9
len: 14
d_gene: TRBD2
abundance: .
CDR3nt: TGTGCCAGCAGCGCAGCGGGAGGGTTCTACGAGCAGTACTTC
CDR3aa: CASSAAGGFYEQYF

j_gene: TRBJ1-5
v_gene: TRBV6-6
len: 14
d_gene: .
abundance: .
CDR3nt: TGTGCCAGCAGTTACCCAGGGATTAATCAGCCCCAGCATTTT
CDR3aa: CASSYPGINQPQHF

j_gene: TRBJ1-5
v_gene: TRBV27
len: 17
d_gene: .
abundance: once
CDR3nt: TGTGCCAGCAGTTTATCCTTCAGGGGTTCAGGCAATCAGCCCCAGCATTTT
CDR3aa: CASSLSFRGSGNQPQHF

j_gene: TRBJ2-2
v_gene: TRBV9
len: 16
d_gene: .
abundance: .
CDR3nt: TGTGCCAGCAGCTATGATCCGGGGGAAAACACCGGGGAGCTGTTTTTT
CDR3aa: CASSYDPGENTGELFF

j_gene: TRBJ2-7
v_gene: TRBV7-7
len: 15
d_gene: TRBD2
abundance: .
CDR3nt: TGTGCCAGCAGCTTAGGGGGGGGAAGTAACTACGAGCAGTACTTC
CDR3aa: CASSLGGGSNYEQYF

j_gene: TRBJ1-5
v_gene: TRBV5-5
len: 15
d_gene: .
abundance: .
CDR3nt: TGTGCCAGCAGCGCCCTCTCTAACAGCAATCAGCCCCAGCATTTT
CDR3aa: CASSALSNSNQPQHF